This T cell receptor beta chain was documented in a study of technical replicates of blood from a handful of donors. Using immunoSEQ multiplex PCR, the repertoire was profiled, and TCRdb retains in-frame clones only, with some absent. The sample contains 70,000 to 95,000 clones, more than 90% of which appear only once. V dropped 3 bases and J dropped 9; count of bases not matched to a gene: 8. Germline assignment: CDR1 SNHLY and CDR2 FYNNEI. CDR3 length equals 15 residues. The chain carries TRBV2 and TRBJ2-1; TRBD2 matches 10 bases. The sample comprised T cells isolated from PBMCs. This clonotype was sampled from a human donor in good health. Some clones in this sample may be carry-over from other donors' samples. The CDR3 here is CASSERLAGVFEQFF. Here the CDR3 DNA reads TGTGCCAGCAGTGAGAGGCTAGCGGGAGTATTTGAGCAGTTCTTC.